The 12 T cell receptor beta chains in this list originate from one sample, sequenced in a study of cytomegalovirus exposure and HLA in healthy donors. Primers: 60 Vbeta forward and 13 Jbeta reverse. Using immunoSEQ multiplex PCR, the repertoire was profiled, and TCRdb retains in-frame clones only, with some absent. The table includes roughly 150,000 clones, 75% detected once. The sample taken for sequencing was PBMCs. These receptors came from a man between 18 and 35 years old in good health and CMV-seropositive.

The V call is TRBV19, the J call TRBJ2-7; 7 nucleotides align to TRBD1. CDR1 and CDR2 from the germline V gene are LNHDA and SQIVND (reference sequence). The V and J ends lost 2 bases and 6 bases, in that order; junction bases with no gene match: 7. The CDR3 consists of 14 residues. The CDR3 loop is CASSIKAWDSEQYF. The CDR3 bases are TGTGCCAGTAGTATAAAGGCTTGGGACAGCGAGCAGTACTTC. The full variable domain, its missing parts supplied by reference TRBV19 and TRBJ2-7, is DGGITQSPKYLFRKEGQNVTLSCEQNLNHDAMYWYRQDPGQGLRLIYYSQIVNDFQKGDIAEGYSVSREKKESFPLTVTSAQKNPTAFYLCASSIKAWDSEQYFGPGTRLTVT.

The chain uses TRBV30 and TRBJ2-2; 10 bases fit TRBD1. CDR1 and CDR2 (germline): GTSNPN, SVGIG (reference sequence). This CDR3 is built from 16 residues. The J segment lost 11 bases and the V segment lost 2 bases, leaving 14 bases of the junction unmatched. The CDR3 bases are TGTGCCTGGAGTAAACGACAGGGGGCTCCCTCAAAAGAGCTGTTTTTT. Translated: CAWSKRQGAPSKELFF.

As DNA, the CDR3 is TGCGCCAGCAGCCAAGTCCTGTTTAAGAGCGAGCAGTACTTC. As protein: CASSQVLFKSEQYF. The rearrangement uses TRBV4-1 and TRBJ2-7; D is unclear. V was shortened by 1 base and J by 6 bases, with 13 bases between the two germline ends. This CDR3 has 14 residues. CDR1 MGHRA and CDR2 YSYEKL come from the germline V gene.

V gene TRBV20-1 combines with J gene TRBJ1-1; D is perhaps TRBD1 (5 bases). From germline, CDR1 is DFQATT and CDR2 SNEGSKA (reference sequence). The CDR3 has 11 residues. V lost 5 bases, J lost 5 bases, and 9 bases lay in between. CDR3 nucleotide sequence: TGCAGTGCTCTCAGGGTAACTGAAGCTTTCTTT. Protein sequence: CSALRVTEAFF.

The J gene is TRBJ2-1, the V gene TRBV4-1, with TRBD1 matching 9 bases. The CDR3 has 19 residues. V lost 1 base to trimming and J lost 8 bases; unmatched junction nucleotides: 18. Per the germline V gene, CDR1 is MGHRA and CDR2 is YSYEKL. CDR3 nucleotide sequence: TGCGCCAGCAGCCAAGTTGCCGGACCCAGGACAGGGGACTTCTATGAGCAGTTCTTC. It is translated as CASSQVAGPRTGDFYEQFF.

The chain is built from TRBV14 and TRBJ2-1; 11 bases are shared with TRBD2. This CDR3 is 17 amino acids long. Germline trimming cut 4 bases from V and 5 bases from J; bases unmatched to any gene: 10. Per germline, CDR1 SGHDN and CDR2 FVKESK. The CDR3 DNA follows: TGTGCCAGCAGCCGACGGGTGACTAGCGGGACCCACAATGAGCAGTTCTTC. Its protein product is CASSRRVTSGTHNEQFF.

This clone was detected a few times. The chain employs TRBV9 and TRBJ2-2; D not resolved. Germline V gives CDR1 SGDLS, CDR2 YYNGEE. The CDR3 contains 14 residues. The V gene lost 4 bases and the J gene lost 1 base, with 8 bases spanning the gap. CDR3 nucleotide sequence: TGTGCCAGCAGCCCTCGACTGAACACCGGGGAGCTGTTTTTT. It encodes CASSPRLNTGELFF.

The V and J genes are TRBV5-1 and TRBJ2-1; 7 nucleotides agree with TRBD2. Trimming took 2 bases from V and 7 from J; bases not matched to a gene: 12. The CDR3 is 16 residues long. Germline CDR1 and CDR2: SGHRS and YFSETQ. The CDR3 is CASSFASGGGVNEQFF. CDR3 nucleotides: TGCGCCAGCAGCTTTGCCTCCGGGGGAGGGGTTAATGAGCAGTTCTTC.

The V gene is TRBV2, the J gene TRBJ2-7; 7 positions match TRBD1. This CDR3 is 13 amino acids long. V was clipped by 6 bases and J by 1 base; unmatched bases: 3. Germline V gene data show CDR1 as SNHLY and CDR2 as FYNNEI. The CDR3 sequence is CASSLTGSYEQYF. Here the CDR3 DNA reads TGTGCCAGCAGCCTGACAGGGTCCTACGAGCAGTACTTC.

V and J are TRBV19 and TRBJ1-5; 9 bases align to TRBD1. V lost 6 bases and J lost 6; bases outside the gene matches: 6. The CDR3 is 14 residues long. Germline values: CDR1 LNHDA, CDR2 SQIVND (reference sequence). Here the CDR3 reads CASSEGQGRQPQHF. CDR3 bases: TGTGCCAGTAGCGAGGGACAGGGACGTCAGCCCCAGCATTTT.

This clone was observed a handful of times. The chain links TRBV10-2 to TRBJ2-7; 11 bases agree with TRBD1. The CDR3 is made up of 15 amino acids. Germline V gives CDR1 WSHSY, CDR2 SAAADI. The J segment lost 4 bases and the V segment lost 3 bases, leaving 5 bases of the junction unmatched. DNA of the CDR3: TGCGCCAGCAGTGATTGGACAGGGGGCAGGTACGAGCAGTACTTC. Residues: CASSDWTGGRYEQYF.

The chain carries TRBV5-1 and TRBJ2-1, with D maybe TRBD2 (6 bases). CDR1 is SGHRS and CDR2 is YFSETQ in the germline V gene. The CDR3 contains 15 residues. The V end was cut by 4 bases, the J end by 2 bases, with 13 bases between. Written as DNA, the CDR3 is TGCGCCAGCAGCATCGGGGAGGCGGCCTACAATGAGCAGTTCTTC. Amino acid sequence: CASSIGEAAYNEQFF.